This TCR beta chain was obtained from a study of blood T cell repertoires in COVID-19. The wider study: Collection of acute and convalescent COVID-19 samples took place in the United States, Italy and Spain. From T cells, B-cell-depleted T cells, or PBMCs came the material, which was cDNA or gDNA.

Per the germline V gene, CDR1 is SGHRS and CDR2 is YFSETQ. This CDR3 spans 15 amino acids. V lost 2 bases and J lost 3; bases outside the gene matches: 3. Per the authors' pipeline: Counts of nucleated cells, estimated from reference gene primer amplification, were obtained. Assay used: immunoSEQ multiplex PCR; TCRdb lists only in-frame clones, some missing. That table supplies the V and J calls and clone size; D and trimming were determined from the DNA. The repertoire holds roughly 120,000 clones, with about 80% as singletons. Source material: peripheral blood. The receptor's source is a woman between 40 and 50 years old with acute or convalescent COVID-19. The V and J genes are TRBV5-1 and TRBJ2-1; 9 nucleotides line up with TRBD1. CDR3 residues: CASSLQGADYNEQFF. The CDR3 DNA sequence: TGCGCCAGCAGCTTACAGGGGGCGGACTACAATGAGCAGTTCTTC.